Detailed here is one T cell receptor (beta chain). Its matching antigen is unknown. The record originates from a study of cytomegalovirus exposure and HLA in healthy donors. The study, taken as a whole, reports: Some TCR beta chains (about 180 of them) were listed as cytomegalovirus-associated.

Sequencing was performed with immunoSEQ multiplex PCR; in TCRdb, only in-frame clones are kept and a portion is missing. The sample has about 88,000 clones; 80% to 85% are singletons. The donors were members of the validation cohort, which comprised under 150 subjects and was separate from the first cohort of some 680 subjects. Sequencing was performed on PBMCs. This TCR derives from a woman between 18 and 30 years old in good health and CMV-seropositive.

The CDR3 loop reads CASSLADTLSNSPLHF. The CDR3 DNA reads as TGTGCCAGCAGCTTAGCGGACACGCTTTCAAATTCACCCCTCCACTTT. The V call is TRBV7-6, the J call TRBJ1-6; perhaps TRBD1 as D (5 bases). From germline, CDR1 is SGHVS and CDR2 FNYEAQ. With 0 bases removed from V and 7 bases from J, the gap between germline ends came to 13 bases. The CDR3 has 16 residues.